These 29 T cell receptor beta chains originate from one sample sequenced in a study of cytomegalovirus exposure and HLA in healthy donors. With 60 Vbeta and 13 Jbeta primers, the PCR was carried out. Libraries were prepared by immunoSEQ multiplex PCR; TCRdb keeps only in-frame clonotypes and omits some of them. The data include about 110,000 clones; the top ten clones carry under 7%. The sample comprised PBMCs. The source of these receptors is a man aged 40-49 years in good health and CMV-seropositive.

V usage is TRBV6-1 and J usage is TRBJ2-2; 7 bases are a match to TRBD2. Germline values: CDR1 MNHNS, CDR2 SASEGT. CDR3 length equals 15 residues. With V trimmed by 6 bases and J by 1 base, 5 bases remained unmatched. CDR3 loop: CASSQGLQNTGELFF. For the CDR3, the DNA is TGTGCCAGCAGCCAGGGACTACAGAACACCGGGGAGCTGTTTTTT.

The V call is TRBV5-1, the J call TRBJ2-5, with 8 bases aligning to TRBD2. This CDR3 is 14 amino acids long. Trimming cost V 0 bases and J 5 bases; bases outside gene matches: 3. Per germline, CDR1 SGHRS and CDR2 YFSETQ. The CDR3 protein is CASSLGLARETQYF. Written as DNA, the CDR3 is TGCGCCAGCAGCTTGGGACTAGCGAGGGAGACCCAGTACTTC.

The chain combines TRBV4-1 with TRBJ1-2; TRBD1 matches 8 bases. J gave up 3 bases and V 0 bases, and 0 bases lay outside the gene matches. The CDR3 spans 14 residues. Germline loops: CDR1 MGHRA, CDR2 YSYEKL. CDR3 region: CASSQETGDYGYTF. For the CDR3, the DNA is TGCGCCAGCAGCCAAGAGACAGGGGACTATGGCTACACCTTC.

In DNA, the CDR3 is TGCGCCAGCAGCCTCCTGAGCGGTGCGGATGGACCGTATACGCAGTATTTT. Translated: CASSLLSGADGPYTQYF. The V gene is TRBV4-1, the J gene TRBJ2-3; D may be TRBD2 (5 bases). Germline CDR1 is MGHRA and CDR2 is YSYEKL. V shed 4 bases and J shed 7 bases, with 24 bases lying between them. This CDR3 comprises 17 residues.

The chain links TRBV27 to TRBJ2-1; 8 bases are shared with TRBD2. Germline V gene sequence: CDR1 MNHEY, CDR2 SMNVEV (reference sequence). The V gene end was trimmed by 0 bases and the J gene end by 5 bases; junction bases not matched to a gene: 6. The CDR3 sequence is 16 residues long. The CDR3 coding sequence is TGTGCCAGCAGTTTATCATCGGGACTAGTGCACAATGAGCAGTTCTTC. It is translated as CASSLSSGLVHNEQFF.

J is TRBJ1-4 and V is TRBV7-2; D ambiguous. The V end lost 2 bases, the J end lost 3 bases, and 16 bases lay between the germline ends. The length of the CDR3 is 17 residues. The germline gives CDR1 SGHTA, CDR2 FQGNSA. The CDR3 DNA reads TGTGCCAGCAGCTTAAGAGGGAGCGGTATGGCTAATGAAAAACTGTTTTTT. It specifies CASSLRGSGMANEKLFF. Variable domain in full (rest from reference TRBV7-2 and TRBJ1-4): GAGVSQSPSNKVTEKGKDVELRCDPISGHTALYWYRQSLGQGLEFLIYFQGNSAPDKSGLPSDRFSAERTGGSVSTLTIQRTQQEDSAVYLCASSLRGSGMANEKLFFGSGTQLSVL.

V is TRBV29-1 and J is TRBJ1-5; D is perhaps TRBD1 (5 bases). Trimming shortened V by 5 bases and J by 4 bases, and 15 bases separated the two germline ends. The CDR3 consists of 14 residues. Germline V gene data show CDR1 as SQVTM and CDR2 as ANQGSEA. CDR3: CSVSGTGGNQPQHF. The CDR3, as DNA: TGCAGCGTTTCCGGGACCGGGGGTAATCAGCCCCAGCATTTT.

The J gene is TRBJ1-1, the V gene TRBV5-1; 7 bases line up with TRBD1. This CDR3 is built from 16 residues. After removal of 0 bases from V and 5 bases from J, the junction contained 10 bases not matched to a gene. Germline V CDR1 and CDR2: SGHRS, YFSETQ. For the CDR3, the DNA is TGCGCCAGCAGCTTGGAAGATAGGGGGCCTTGGACTGAAGCTTTCTTT. It specifies CASSLEDRGPWTEAFF.

The genes are TRBV10-1 and TRBJ2-7; TRBD2 might be the D (5 bases). This CDR3 spans 14 amino acids. The germline V and J ends were trimmed by 4 bases and 3 bases, with 13 bases remaining between them. Germline CDR1 is WNHNN and CDR2 is SYGVQD (reference sequence). The CDR3 region is CASSATGLLYEQYF. The CDR3 DNA sequence: TGCGCCAGCAGTGCCACCGGACTCCTCTACGAGCAGTACTTC.

The gene calls are TRBV2 and TRBJ2-7, with D perhaps TRBD1 (6 bases). V lost 10 bases and J 0 bases, leaving 13 bases between the germline ends. CDR3 length equals 13 residues. Per the germline V gene, CDR1 is SNHLY and CDR2 is FYNNEI. The CDR3 region is CANNRASSYEQYF. The CDR3 nucleotides read TGTGCCAACAACAGGGCCTCCTCCTACGAGCAGTACTTC.

The gene calls are TRBV29-1 and TRBJ1-2; no clear D. CDR1 is SQVTM, CDR2 ANQGSEA, per germline. The CDR3 contains 11 residues. Between the trimmed V and J ends, which lost 3 bases and 6 bases, there was a span of 8 bases. The CDR3 nucleotides are TGCAGCGTTGAGAACACCAATGGCTACACCTTC. Translation gives CSVENTNGYTF.

The chain is built from TRBV11-2 and TRBJ2-1, with 7 bases that match TRBD2. Germline V gene data show CDR1 as SGHAT and CDR2 as FQNNGV. The V segment lost 3 bases and the J segment 5 bases; nucleotides outside the gene matches: 7. The CDR3 contains 15 residues. DNA for the CDR3: TGTGCCAGCAGCTTCGTGCGGGAGATAAACAATGAGCAGTTCTTC. Residues: CASSFVREINNEQFF.

This chain links TRBV11-2 with TRBJ2-7; D not certain. Germline lookup yields CDR1 SGHAT and CDR2 FQNNGV. The length of the CDR3 is 14 residues. Trimming took off 5 bases at V and 1 base at J, with 12 bases between the two ends. The CDR3 DNA follows: TGTGCCAGCAGCCCTCCCGCTAAATCCTACGAGCAGTACTTC. This sequence encodes CASSPPAKSYEQYF.

The rearrangement uses TRBV2 and TRBJ2-5; D is unclear. This CDR3 has 13 residues. V lost 4 bases to trimming and J lost 2 bases, with 8 bases between them. CDR1 SNHLY and CDR2 FYNNEI come from the germline V gene. The CDR3 region has the DNA TGTGCCAGCAGTGTACTCGTTCAAGAGACCCAGTACTTC. This sequence encodes CASSVLVQETQYF.

The rearrangement links TRBV28 to TRBJ2-2, with TRBD2 matching over 10 bases. V shed 6 bases, J shed 6 bases, and the junction held 16 bases outside the gene matches. The CDR3 loop spans 18 amino acids. Germline V gene data show CDR1 as MDHEN and CDR2 as SYDVKM. Written as DNA, the CDR3 is TGTGCCAGCAGCCACGACCGGAGTAGCGGGGGGACCCCCGGGGAGCTGTTTTTT. Residues: CASSHDRSSGGTPGELFF.

About this clone: The sample carries other DNA sequences with the same CDR3. The chain employs TRBV6-1 and TRBJ1-1, with TRBD1 as a possible D gene (5 bases). The ends were cut back, 7 bases at V and 2 bases at J, with 11 bases in the middle. Germline CDR1 MNHNS, CDR2 SASEGT. The CDR3 sequence is 13 residues long. The CDR3 region has the DNA TGTGCCAGCACCTGGGGGGGTAACACTGAAGCTTTCTTT. Amino acid sequence: CASTWGGNTEAFF.

V and J are TRBV5-5 and TRBJ2-1, with 9 bases aligning to TRBD2. The J segment lost 1 base and the V segment lost 4 bases, leaving 3 bases of the junction unmatched. Per germline, CDR1 SGHKS and CDR2 YYEKEE (reference sequence). The CDR3 contains 15 residues. The CDR3 here is CASSILAGSYNEQFF. The CDR3 region has the DNA TGTGCCAGCAGCATTCTAGCGGGGTCCTACAATGAGCAGTTCTTC.

The J gene is TRBJ2-7, the V gene TRBV5-1; 9 bases match TRBD1. The CDR3 is made up of 16 amino acids. V was pared by 0 bases and J by 6 bases, with 10 bases of the junction left unmatched. Germline CDR1 SGHRS, CDR2 YFSETQ. The CDR3 protein is CASSLAGTGRESEQYF. The CDR3 DNA is TGCGCCAGCAGCTTGGCCGGGACAGGGCGCGAGTCCGAGCAGTACTTC.

As for this clone: A read error may produce the germline difference seen at one junction end. This CDR3 is also generated by other DNA sequences in the sample. The chain uses TRBV4-2 and TRBJ2-2; maybe TRBD2 (5 bases). The CDR3 runs to 16 residues. In germline, CDR1 is LGHNA, CDR2 YNFKEQ. This CDR3 is CASSQETGSNTGELFF. CDR3 DNA: TGTGCCAGCAGCCAAGAAACGGGATCAAACACCGGGGAGCTATTTTTT.

The J gene is TRBJ2-3, the V gene TRBV14, with D maybe TRBD1 (5 bases). CDR3 size: 12 residues. Germline values: CDR1 SGHDN, CDR2 FVKESK. The germline V and J ends were trimmed by 4 bases and 6 bases, with 8 bases remaining between them. The CDR3, as DNA: TGTGCCAGCAGCCCGACAGTTGATACGCAGTATTTT. Translated, it gives CASSPTVDTQYF.

The chain uses TRBV10-3 and TRBJ2-7; 10 nucleotides align to TRBD1. Per germline, CDR1 ENHRY and CDR2 SYGVKD. The CDR3 extends over 14 amino acids. V dropped 9 bases and J dropped 3; count of bases not matched to a gene: 8. The CDR3 region is CAMTPGTGVYEQYF. CDR3 DNA sequence: TGTGCCATGACACCCGGGACAGGGGTCTACGAGCAGTACTTC.

The chain uses TRBV4-2 and TRBJ2-5, with D unresolved. The CDR3 runs 14 residues. Trimming removed 0 bases at V and 2 bases at J, with 7 bases between. Germline values: CDR1 LGHNA, CDR2 YNFKEQ. The CDR3 sequence: CASSQDLRQETQYF. CDR3 DNA: TGTGCCAGCAGCCAAGATCTACGGCAAGAGACCCAGTACTTC.

The genes are TRBV11-3 and TRBJ2-5; weak D call: TRBD1 (5 bases). V was cut by 1 base and J by 2 bases, with 11 bases left in between. The CDR3 runs to 15 residues. Germline loops: CDR1 SGHNT, CDR2 YENEEA. CDR3 sequence: CASSLGGSTQETQYF. The CDR3 region has the DNA TGTGCCAGCAGCTTAGGGGGCTCGACACAAGAGACCCAGTACTTC.

This chain joins TRBV5-1 and TRBJ2-5; 8 bases map to TRBD2. V lost 0 bases and J lost 2; bases outside the gene matches: 21. Germline assignment: CDR1 SGHRS and CDR2 YFSETQ. This CDR3 comprises 21 residues. The CDR3 coding sequence is TGCGCCAGCAGCTTGGTTTTCCGGCGGGAGGTACCGGATGGGCTACAAGAGACCCAGTACTTC. Residues: CASSLVFRREVPDGLQETQYF.

The chain links TRBV4-1 to TRBJ1-2, with D tentatively TRBD1 (6 bases). The CDR3 spans 17 residues. Germline loops: CDR1 MGHRA, CDR2 YSYEKL. V was cut by 3 bases and J by 3 bases, with 20 bases left in between. CDR3: CASSHPTGPLLHYGYTF. The CDR3 DNA reads as TGCGCCAGCAGCCACCCGACAGGACCGCTACTCCACTATGGCTACACCTTC.

The chain links TRBV7-3 to TRBJ1-1; D ambiguous. Trimming removed 1 base from V and 1 base from J, with 10 bases in between. Germline CDR1 reads SGHTA; CDR2 reads FQGTGA. The CDR3 totals 15 residues. The CDR3 DNA follows: TGTGCCAGCAGCTTAATGGGAGGAGAGAACACTGAAGCTTTCTTT. This translates into CASSLMGGENTEAFF.

The V gene is TRBV5-4, the J gene TRBJ2-7; D is ambiguous. CDR3 length: 11 amino acids. Germline CDR1 and CDR2: SGHNT and YYREEE (reference sequence). Trimming left V 4 bases short and J 5 bases short, with 7 bases between. The CDR3 protein is CASSNENEQYF. The CDR3 DNA sequence: TGTGCCAGCAGCAACGAGAACGAGCAGTACTTC.

The chain carries TRBV5-4 and TRBJ1-4, with D perhaps TRBD1 (6 bases). The CDR3 extends over 15 amino acids. From germline, CDR1 is SGHNT and CDR2 YYREEE (reference sequence). Trimming cost V 4 bases and J 6 bases, with 16 bases left between them. This CDR3 reads CASSKTGGPHEKLFF. CDR3 sequence (DNA): TGTGCCAGCAGCAAAACGGGGGGGCCCCATGAAAAACTGTTTTTT.

The V and J genes are TRBV7-2 and TRBJ2-1; D is undetermined. The CDR3 runs to 14 residues. From germline, CDR1 is SGHTA and CDR2 FQGNSA. Trimming removed 6 bases from V and 0 bases from J, with 9 bases in between. The CDR3 sequence: CASSIGGSYNEQFF. CDR3 sequence (DNA): TGTGCCAGCAGTATTGGCGGCTCCTACAATGAGCAGTTCTTC. Filled out from reference TRBV7-2 and TRBJ2-1, the complete variable domain reads GAGVSQSPSNKVTEKGKDVELRCDPISGHTALYWYRQSLGQGLEFLIYFQGNSAPDKSGLPSDRFSAERTGGSVSTLTIQRTQQEDSAVYLCASSIGGSYNEQFFGPGTRLTVL.